This T cell receptor beta chain appears in the sequencing data of a study of cytomegalovirus exposure and HLA in healthy donors. Across the whole study: An early data release held about 85 million unique TCRs from HLA-typed donors.

Study-wide findings and caveats: Earlier analysis found most TCR beta V segments productive about 90% or about 30% of the time.

Points on this clone: Its antigen remains unidentified.

13 Jbeta primers and 60 Vbeta primers were used for the PCR. Under the authors' procedure: In a later analysis, around 10 million of approximately 86 million unique beta chains occurred in at least two donors. The assay was immunoSEQ multiplex PCR, and TCRdb's table has in-frame clones only and misses some. From that table come the V and J calls and clone size; the DNA was used to work out D and trimming. The sample contains about 160,000 clones, 80% of which appear only once. Donors counted as nominally healthy when sampled, yet unrecorded immune exposures were likely. The sequence was obtained from a male donor in good health and CMV-seropositive. The source material was PBMCs.

The CDR3 DNA sequence: TGTGCCAGCAGTCCTTCTGCCGGGGACAGCCCCAATCAGCCCCAGCATTTT. Translation: CASSPSAGDSPNQPQHF. The V and J genes are TRBV27 and TRBJ1-5; 7 positions match TRBD1. Germline CDR1 is MNHEY and CDR2 is SMNVEV (reference sequence). This CDR3 contains 17 residues. V trimming: 5 bases; J trimming: 3 bases; junction bases outside the gene matches: 13.